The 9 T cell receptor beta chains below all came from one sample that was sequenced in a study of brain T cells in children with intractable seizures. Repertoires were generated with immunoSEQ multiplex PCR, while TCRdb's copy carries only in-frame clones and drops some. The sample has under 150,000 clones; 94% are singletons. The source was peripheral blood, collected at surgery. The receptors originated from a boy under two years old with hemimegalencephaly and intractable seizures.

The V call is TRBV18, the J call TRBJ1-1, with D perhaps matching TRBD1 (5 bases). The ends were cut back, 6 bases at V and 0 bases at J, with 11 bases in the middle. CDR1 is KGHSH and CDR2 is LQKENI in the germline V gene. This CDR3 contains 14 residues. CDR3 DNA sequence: TGTGCCAGCTCGCGACAGTACATGAACACTGAAGCTTTCTTT. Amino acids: CASSRQYMNTEAFF.

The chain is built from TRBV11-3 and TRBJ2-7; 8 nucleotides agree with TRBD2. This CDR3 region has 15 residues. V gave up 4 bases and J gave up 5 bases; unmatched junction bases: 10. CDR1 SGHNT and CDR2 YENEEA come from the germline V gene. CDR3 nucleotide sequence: TGTGCCAGCAGCTCCCGGACTAGCAATAGGGACGAGCAGTACTTC. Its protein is CASSSRTSNRDEQYF.

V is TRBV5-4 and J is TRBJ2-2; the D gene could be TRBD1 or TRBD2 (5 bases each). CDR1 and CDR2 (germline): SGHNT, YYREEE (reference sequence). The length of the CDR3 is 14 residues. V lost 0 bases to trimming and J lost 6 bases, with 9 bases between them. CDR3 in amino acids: CASSLGRGPGELFF. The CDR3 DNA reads TGTGCCAGCAGCTTGGGAAGGGGACCCGGGGAGCTGTTTTTT. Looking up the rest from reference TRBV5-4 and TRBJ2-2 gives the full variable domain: ETGVTQSPTHLIKTRGQQVTLRCSSQSGHNTVSWYQQALGQGPQFIFQYYREEENGRGNFPPRFSGLQFPNYSSELNVNALELDDSALYLCASSLGRGPGELFFGEGSRLTVL.

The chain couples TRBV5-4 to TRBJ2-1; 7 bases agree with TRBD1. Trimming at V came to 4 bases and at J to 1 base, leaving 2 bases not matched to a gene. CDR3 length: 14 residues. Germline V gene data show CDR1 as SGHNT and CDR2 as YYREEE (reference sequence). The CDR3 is CASSPDRSYNEQFF. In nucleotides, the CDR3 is TGTGCCAGCAGCCCGGACAGGTCCTACAATGAGCAGTTCTTC.

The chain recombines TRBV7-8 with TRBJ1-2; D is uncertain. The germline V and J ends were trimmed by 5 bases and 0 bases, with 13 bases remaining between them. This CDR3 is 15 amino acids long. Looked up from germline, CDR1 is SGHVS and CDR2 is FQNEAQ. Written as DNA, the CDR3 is TGTGCCAGCAGCCCCCGGACCGCTACTAACTATGGCTACACCTTC. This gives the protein CASSPRTATNYGYTF.

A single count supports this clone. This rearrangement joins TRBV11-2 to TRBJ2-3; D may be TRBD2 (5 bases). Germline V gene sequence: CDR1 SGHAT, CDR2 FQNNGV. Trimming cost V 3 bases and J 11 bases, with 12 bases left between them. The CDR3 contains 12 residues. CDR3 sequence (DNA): TGTGCCAGCAGCTTGGGTCGCCGGGAGCAGTATTTT. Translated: CASSLGRREQYF.

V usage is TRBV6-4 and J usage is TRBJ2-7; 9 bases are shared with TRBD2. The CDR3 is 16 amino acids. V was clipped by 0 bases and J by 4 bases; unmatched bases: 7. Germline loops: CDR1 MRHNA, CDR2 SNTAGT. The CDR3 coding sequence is TGTGCCAGCAGTGACTCGGCTAGCGGGACGTTTTACGAGCAGTACTTC. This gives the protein CASSDSASGTFYEQYF.

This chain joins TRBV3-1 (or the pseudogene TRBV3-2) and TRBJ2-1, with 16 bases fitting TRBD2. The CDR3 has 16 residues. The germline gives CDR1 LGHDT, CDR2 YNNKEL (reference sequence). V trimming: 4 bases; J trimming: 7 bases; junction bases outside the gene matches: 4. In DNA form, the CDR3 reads TGTGCCAGCAGCCGGGGACTAGCGGGAGGGGTGAATGAGCAGTTCTTC. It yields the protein CASSRGLAGGVNEQFF.

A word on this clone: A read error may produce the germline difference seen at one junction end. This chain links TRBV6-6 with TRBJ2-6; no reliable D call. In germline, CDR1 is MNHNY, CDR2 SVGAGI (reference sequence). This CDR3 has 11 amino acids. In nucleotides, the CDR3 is TGCGATTCCCCTGGGGCCAACGTCCTGACTTTC. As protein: CDSPGANVLTF.